This T cell receptor beta chain was profiled in a study of cytomegalovirus exposure and HLA in healthy donors. General observations from the study: Later analysis showed most CMV-associated TCR beta chains appearing HLA-restricted.

The CDR3 is 16 amino acids. V was clipped by 2 bases and J by 3 bases, with 17 bases between them. CDR1 is MNHNY, CDR2 SVGAGI, per germline (reference sequence). Primers: 60 Vbeta forward and 13 Jbeta reverse. TCRdb's copy holds only in-frame clones and misses some; the assay was immunoSEQ multiplex PCR. The top ten clones hold around 0.54% of a sample with about 140,000 clones, 88% of them seen once. Concerning this clone itself: Its antigen is undetermined.

The chain has TRBV6-6 and TRBJ2-7; D remains unclear. The clonotype originates from a middle-aged woman in good health and CMV-seronegative. The sample was PBMCs. The CDR3: CASSYLYRELSYEQYF. CDR3 nucleotides: TGTGCCAGCAGTTACCTATACAGAGAACTGAGCTACGAGCAGTACTTC.